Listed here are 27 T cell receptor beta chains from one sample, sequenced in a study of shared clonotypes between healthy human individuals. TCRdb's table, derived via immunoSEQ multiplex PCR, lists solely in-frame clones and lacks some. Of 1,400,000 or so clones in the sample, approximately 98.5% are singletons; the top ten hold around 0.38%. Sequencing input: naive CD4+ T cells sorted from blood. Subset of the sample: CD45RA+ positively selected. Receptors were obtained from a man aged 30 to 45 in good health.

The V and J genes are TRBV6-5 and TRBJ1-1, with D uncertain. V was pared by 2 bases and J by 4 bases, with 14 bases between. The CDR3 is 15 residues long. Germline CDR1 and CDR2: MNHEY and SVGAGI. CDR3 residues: CASSYVSPKATEAFF. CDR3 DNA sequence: TGTGCCAGCAGTTACGTTTCACCCAAGGCCACTGAAGCTTTCTTT.

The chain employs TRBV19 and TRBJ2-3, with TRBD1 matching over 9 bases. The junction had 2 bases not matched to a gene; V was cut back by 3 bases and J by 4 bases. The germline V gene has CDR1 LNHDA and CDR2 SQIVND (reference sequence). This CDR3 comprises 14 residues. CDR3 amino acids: CASSIDRGADTQYF. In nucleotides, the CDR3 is TGTGCCAGTAGTATTGACAGGGGGGCAGATACGCAGTATTTT.

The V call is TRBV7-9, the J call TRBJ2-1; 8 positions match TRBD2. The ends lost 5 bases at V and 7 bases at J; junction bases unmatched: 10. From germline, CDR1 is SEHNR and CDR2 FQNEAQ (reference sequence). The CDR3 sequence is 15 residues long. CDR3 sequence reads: CASSLALAERNEQFF. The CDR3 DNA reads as TGTGCCAGCAGCCTCGCACTAGCGGAAAGAAATGAGCAGTTCTTC. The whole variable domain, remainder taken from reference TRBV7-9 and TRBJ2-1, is DTGVSQNPRHKITKRGQNVTFRCDPISEHNRLYWYRQTLGQGPEFLTYFQNEAQLEKSRLLSDRFSAERPKGSFSTLEIQRTEQGDSAMYLCASSLALAERNEQFFGPGTRLTVL.

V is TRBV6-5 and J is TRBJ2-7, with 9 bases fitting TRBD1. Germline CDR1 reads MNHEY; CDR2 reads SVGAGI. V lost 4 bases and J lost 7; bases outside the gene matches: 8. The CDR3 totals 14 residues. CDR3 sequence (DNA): TGTGCCAGCAGTTCGCCGACAGGGGGAAGGGAGCAGTACTTC. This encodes CASSSPTGGREQYF.

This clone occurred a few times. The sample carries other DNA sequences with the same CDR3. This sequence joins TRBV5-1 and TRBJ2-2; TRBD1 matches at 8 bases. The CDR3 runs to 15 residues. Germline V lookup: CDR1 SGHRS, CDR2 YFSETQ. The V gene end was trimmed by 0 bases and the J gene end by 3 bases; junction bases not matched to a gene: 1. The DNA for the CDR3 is TGCGCCAGCAGCTTGGCGGACAGGGACACCGGGGAGCTGTTTTTT. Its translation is CASSLADRDTGELFF.

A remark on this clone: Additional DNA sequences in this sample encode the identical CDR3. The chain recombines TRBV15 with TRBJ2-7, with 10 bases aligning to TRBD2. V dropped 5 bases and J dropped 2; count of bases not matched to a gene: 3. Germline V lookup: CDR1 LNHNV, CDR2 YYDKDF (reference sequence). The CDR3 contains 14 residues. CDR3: CATSRTSGTYEQYF. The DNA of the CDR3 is TGTGCCACCAGCCGGACTAGCGGAACCTACGAGCAGTACTTC.

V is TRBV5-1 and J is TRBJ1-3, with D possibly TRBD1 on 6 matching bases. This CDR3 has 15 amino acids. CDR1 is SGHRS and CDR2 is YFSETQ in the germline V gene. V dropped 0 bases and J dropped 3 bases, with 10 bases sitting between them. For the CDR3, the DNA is TGCGCCAGCAGCTTGGCCGGGGGGCTTGGAAACACCATATATTTT. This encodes CASSLAGGLGNTIYF.

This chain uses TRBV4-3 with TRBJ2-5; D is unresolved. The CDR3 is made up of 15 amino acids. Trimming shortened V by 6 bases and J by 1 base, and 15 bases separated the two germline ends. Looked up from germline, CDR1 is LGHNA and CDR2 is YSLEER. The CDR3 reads CASSLQGRLQETQYF. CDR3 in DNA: TGCGCCAGCAGTTTGCAAGGGCGTCTCCAAGAGACCCAGTACTTC.

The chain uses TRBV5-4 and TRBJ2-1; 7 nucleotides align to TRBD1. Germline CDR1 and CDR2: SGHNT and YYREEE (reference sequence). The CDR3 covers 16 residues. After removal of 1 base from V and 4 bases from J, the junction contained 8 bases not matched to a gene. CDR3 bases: TGTGCCAGCAGCTTGATGGGGACAGTTGGGTACAATGAGCAGTTCTTC. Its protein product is CASSLMGTVGYNEQFF.

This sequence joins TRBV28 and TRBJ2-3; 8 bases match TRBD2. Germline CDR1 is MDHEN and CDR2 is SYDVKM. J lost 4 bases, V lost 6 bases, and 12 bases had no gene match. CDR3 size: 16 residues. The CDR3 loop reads CASSKPGPGGADTQYF. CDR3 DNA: TGTGCCAGCAGCAAGCCGGGACCCGGGGGGGCAGATACGCAGTATTTT.

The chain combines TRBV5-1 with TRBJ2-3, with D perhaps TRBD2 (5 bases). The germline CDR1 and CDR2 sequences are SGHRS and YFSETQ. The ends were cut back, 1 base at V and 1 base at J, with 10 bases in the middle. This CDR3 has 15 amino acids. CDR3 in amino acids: CASSLSKGGTDTQYF. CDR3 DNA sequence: TGCGCCAGCAGCTTGTCTAAGGGAGGCACAGATACGCAGTATTTT.

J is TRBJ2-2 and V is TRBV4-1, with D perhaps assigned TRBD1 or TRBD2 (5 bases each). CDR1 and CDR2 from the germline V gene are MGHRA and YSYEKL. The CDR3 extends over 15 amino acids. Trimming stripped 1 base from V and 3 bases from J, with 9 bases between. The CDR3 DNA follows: TGCGCCAGCAGCCAAGGGGACCAGGACACCGGGGAGCTGTTTTTT. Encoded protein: CASSQGDQDTGELFF.

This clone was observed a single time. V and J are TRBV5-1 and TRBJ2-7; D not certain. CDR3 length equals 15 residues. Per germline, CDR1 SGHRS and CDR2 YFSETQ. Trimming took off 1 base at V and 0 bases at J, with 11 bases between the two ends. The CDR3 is CASSLSPRSSYEQYF. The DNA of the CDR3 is TGCGCCAGCAGCTTGTCCCCGCGGAGCTCCTACGAGCAGTACTTC. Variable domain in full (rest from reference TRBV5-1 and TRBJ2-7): KAGVTQTPRYLIKTRGQQVTLSCSPISGHRSVSWYQQTPGQGLQFLFEYFSETQRNKGNFPGRFSGRQFSNSRSEMNVSTLELGDSALYLCASSLSPRSSYEQYFGPGTRLTVT.

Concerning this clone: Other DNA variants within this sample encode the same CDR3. The CDR3 loop reads CASREGYEQYF. CDR3 in DNA: TGCGCCAGCAGAGAGGGATACGAGCAGTACTTC. V is TRBV5-1 and J is TRBJ2-7; a possible D gene is TRBD2 (5 bases). CDR3 length: 11 residues. Germline V gene lookup returns CDR1 SGHRS and CDR2 YFSETQ. With 5 bases removed from V and 4 bases from J, the gap between germline ends came to 7 bases.

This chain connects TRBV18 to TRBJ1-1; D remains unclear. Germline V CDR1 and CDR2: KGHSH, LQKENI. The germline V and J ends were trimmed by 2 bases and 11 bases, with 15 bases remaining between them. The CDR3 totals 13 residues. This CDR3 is CASSPEGWVDAFF. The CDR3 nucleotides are TGTGCCAGCTCACCAGAGGGTTGGGTTGATGCTTTCTTT.

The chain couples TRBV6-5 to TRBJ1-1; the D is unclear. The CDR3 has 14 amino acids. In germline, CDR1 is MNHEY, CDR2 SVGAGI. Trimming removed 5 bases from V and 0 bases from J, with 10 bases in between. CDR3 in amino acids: CASSRSSMNTEAFF. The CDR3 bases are TGTGCCAGCAGTCGGAGCAGTATGAACACTGAAGCTTTCTTT.

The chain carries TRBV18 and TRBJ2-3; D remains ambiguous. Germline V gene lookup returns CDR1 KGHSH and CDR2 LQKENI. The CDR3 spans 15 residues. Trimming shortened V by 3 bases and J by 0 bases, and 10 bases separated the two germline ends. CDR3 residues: CASSPGLESTDTQYF. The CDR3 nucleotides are TGTGCCAGCTCACCGGGTTTGGAGAGCACAGATACGCAGTATTTT. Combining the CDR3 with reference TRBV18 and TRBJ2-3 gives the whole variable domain NAGVMQNPRHLVRRRGQEARLRCSPMKGHSHVYWYRQLPEEGLKFMVYLQKENIIDESGMPKERFSAEFPKEGPSILRIQQVVRGDSAAYFCASSPGLESTDTQYFGPGTRLTVL.

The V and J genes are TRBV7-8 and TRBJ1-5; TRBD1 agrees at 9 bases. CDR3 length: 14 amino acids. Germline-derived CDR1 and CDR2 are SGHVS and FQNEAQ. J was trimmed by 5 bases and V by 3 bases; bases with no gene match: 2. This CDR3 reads CASSLTGGYQPQHF. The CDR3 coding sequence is TGTGCCAGCAGCTTGACAGGGGGGTATCAGCCCCAGCATTTT.

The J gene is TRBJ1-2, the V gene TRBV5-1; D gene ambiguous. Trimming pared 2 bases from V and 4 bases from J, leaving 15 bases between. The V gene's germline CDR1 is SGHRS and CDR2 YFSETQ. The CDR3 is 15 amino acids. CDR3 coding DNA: TGCGCCAGCAGCTTTACCCGGGATAGCCCCTATGGCTACACCTTC. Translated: CASSFTRDSPYGYTF.

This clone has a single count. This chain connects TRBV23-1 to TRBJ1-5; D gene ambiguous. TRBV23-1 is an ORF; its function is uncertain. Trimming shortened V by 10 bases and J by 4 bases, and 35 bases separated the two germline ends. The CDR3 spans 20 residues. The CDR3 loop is CATALWIEFGRSGNNQPQHF. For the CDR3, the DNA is TGCGCCACCGCGTTGTGGATTGAATTCGGGCGGTCGGGTAATAATCAGCCCCAGCATTTT.

The CDR3 is CASSPGPAAPDTQYF. CDR3 coding DNA: TGTGCCAGCAGCCCTGGCCCAGCGGCCCCGGATACGCAGTATTTT. The chain uses TRBV5-4 and TRBJ2-3, with a tentative D call TRBD2 (5 bases). Trimming stripped 4 bases from V and 6 bases from J, with 18 bases between. CDR3 length: 15 amino acids. Germline CDR1 is SGHNT and CDR2 is YYREEE (reference sequence).

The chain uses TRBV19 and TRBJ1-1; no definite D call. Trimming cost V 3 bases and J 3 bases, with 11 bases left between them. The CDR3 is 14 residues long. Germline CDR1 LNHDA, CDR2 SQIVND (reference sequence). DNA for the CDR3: TGTGCCAGTAGTATCTCGGCATACTACACTGAAGCTTTCTTT. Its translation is CASSISAYYTEAFF.

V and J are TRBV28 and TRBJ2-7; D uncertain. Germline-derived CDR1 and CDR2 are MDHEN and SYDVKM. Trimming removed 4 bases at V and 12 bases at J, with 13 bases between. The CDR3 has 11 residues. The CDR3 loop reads CASSSHRSSYF. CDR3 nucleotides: TGTGCCAGCAGTTCACACCGTTCCTCGTACTTC.

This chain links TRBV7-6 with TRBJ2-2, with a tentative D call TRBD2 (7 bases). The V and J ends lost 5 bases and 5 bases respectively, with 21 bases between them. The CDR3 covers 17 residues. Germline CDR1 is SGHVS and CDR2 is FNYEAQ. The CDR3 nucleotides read TGTGCCAGCAGCCCAGCTGGGGGGGCAATGGGTACCGGGGAGCTGTTTTTT. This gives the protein CASSPAGGAMGTGELFF.

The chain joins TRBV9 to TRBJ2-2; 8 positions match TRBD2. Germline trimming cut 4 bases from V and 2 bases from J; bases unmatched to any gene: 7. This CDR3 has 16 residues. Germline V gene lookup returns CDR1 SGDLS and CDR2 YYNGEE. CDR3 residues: CASSITSGRNTGELFF. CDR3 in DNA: TGTGCCAGCAGCATTACAAGCGGGAGAAACACCGGGGAGCTGTTTTTT.

This CDR3 is CASSLDRTGNTIYF. The DNA for the CDR3 is TGCGCCAGCAGCTTGGATAGGACTGGAAACACCATATATTTT. The genes are TRBV5-1 and TRBJ1-3; D gene ambiguous. Trimming stripped 0 bases from V and 2 bases from J, with 6 bases between. The V gene's germline CDR1 is SGHRS and CDR2 YFSETQ. CDR3 length: 14 residues.

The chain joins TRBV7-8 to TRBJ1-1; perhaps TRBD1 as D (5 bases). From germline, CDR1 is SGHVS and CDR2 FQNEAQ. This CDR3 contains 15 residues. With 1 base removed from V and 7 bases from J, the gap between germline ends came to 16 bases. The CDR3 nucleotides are TGTGCCAGCAGCTTAGAGGCCAGGGTCATTGGTGAAGCTTTCTTT. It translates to CASSLEARVIGEAFF.